Reported below is one T cell receptor (beta chain). The antigen is not known. TCRdb's copy holds only in-frame clones and misses some; the assay was immunoSEQ multiplex PCR. Among tens of thousands of clones listed, about 93% were seen once. The data were taken from a study of OX40 agonist ivuxolimab in advanced cancers. The study, taken as a whole, reports: Expanded clones tended on average to be more numerous among CD8+ T cells than CD4+. Blood T cells, both CD4+ and CD8+, expanded clonally by week 6 at 0.1 to 3.0 mg/kg.

The CDR3 totals 13 residues. Germline CDR1 is GTSNPN and CDR2 is SVGIG (reference sequence). The ends were cut back, 2 bases at V and 4 bases at J, with 10 bases in the middle. The gene calls are TRBV30 and TRBJ2-3; possibly TRBD2 for D (5 bases). The TCR comes from an adult with an advanced solid tumor such as melanoma, head and neck, liver or kidney cancer. This material consisted of CD4+ or CD8+ T cells sorted from blood, taken in a trial of the OX40 agonist ivuxolimab. CDR3 protein: CAWSYTSADTQYF. CDR3 in DNA: TGTGCCTGGAGTTACACTAGTGCAGATACGCAGTATTTT.